This is a list of T cell receptor beta chains from one sample in a study of blood T cell repertoires in COVID-19. Some clones are missing from TCRdb's copy, which holds only in-frame ones; the method was immunoSEQ multiplex PCR. The table records tens of thousands of clones, roughly 84% of them present only once. Material: peripheral blood. The source of these receptors is a man aged 25-40 years with COVID-19, enrolled during active disease. CDR3s include the opening cysteine and the closing phenylalanine or tryptophan. D genes are given only for firm matches. Clone size is shown for a subset of rows, as once, few, many or a class of expanded clone.

TRBJ1-2,16,-,TRBV28,-,CASSLLDFGDRYGYTF,TGTGCCAGCAGTTTATTAGATTTCGGTGATCGGTATGGCTACACCTTC
TRBJ2-3,16,TRBD2,TRBV11-3,-,CASSPGRLAGVDTQYF,TGTGCCAGCAGCCCCGGCCGGCTAGCGGGAGTCGATACGCAGTATTTT
TRBJ2-7,17,TRBD1,TRBV5-5,-,CASSFKNPGTGDYEQYF,TGTGCCAGCAGCTTTAAAAACCCCGGGACAGGGGACTACGAGCAGTACTTC
TRBJ2-5,15,TRBD2,TRBV7-2,-,CASSSSSGGQETQYF,TGTGCCAGCAGCTCCTCTAGCGGAGGCCAAGAGACCCAGTACTTC
TRBJ2-3,13,-,TRBV2,-,CASGGQTGDTQYF,TGTGCCAGCGGTGGACAGACGGGAGATACGCAGTATTTT
TRBJ2-5,15,-,TRBV28,-,CASSTPRAGEETQYF,TGTGCCAGCAGCACCCCGCGGGCAGGTGAGGAGACCCAGTACTTC
TRBJ1-4,15,-,TRBV27,-,CASSGIGGVNEKLFF,TGTGCCAGCAGCGGTATTGGGGGGGTTAATGAAAAACTGTTTTTT
TRBJ2-2,15,TRBD2,TRBV9,-,CASSEGTSGPGELFF,TGTGCCAGCAGCGAAGGGACTAGCGGGCCCGGGGAGCTGTTTTTT
TRBJ2-1,16,TRBD2,TRBV27,many,CASRPKLLAGGGEQFF,TGTGCCAGCAGGCCCAAGTTACTAGCGGGGGGGGGTGAGCAGTTCTTC
TRBJ1-5,14,-,TRBV19,-,CASKGDIRNQPQHF,TGTGCCAGTAAAGGGGACATCAGAAATCAGCCCCAGCATTTT
TRBJ2-7,16,TRBD1,TRBV28,few,CASSRGQGATFDEQYF,TGTGCCAGCAGCAGAGGACAGGGGGCAACATTCGACGAGCAGTACTTC
TRBJ2-1,14,-,TRBV6-6,-,CASTETGLTNEQFF,TGTGCCAGCACTGAGACTGGACTTACCAATGAGCAGTTCTTC
TRBJ1-1,13,-,TRBV6-1,-,CASSEVGRGLAFF,TGTGCCAGCAGTGAAGTGGGGCGGGGGCTAGCTTTCTTT
TRBJ2-3,15,TRBD2,TRBV28,-,CASSLRGGPTDTQYF,TGTGCCAGCAGTTTACGGGGGGGACCCACAGATACGCAGTATTTT
TRBJ2-2,14,TRBD2,TRBV6-5,medium-sized,CASTREGHTGELFF,TGTGCCAGCACCCGGGAGGGCCACACCGGGGAGCTGTTTTTT
TRBJ2-5,12,-,TRBV25-1,-,CASINGGETQYF,TGTGCCAGCATTAACGGGGGAGAGACCCAGTACTTC
TRBJ2-1,18,TRBD2,TRBV4-2,-,CASSQDQRDLDGYNEQFF,TGTGCCAGCAGCCAAGATCAGCGGGATCTCGATGGCTACAATGAGCAGTTCTTC
TRBJ1-5,17,-,TRBV28,-,CASSLEVGGRSNQPQHF,TGTGCCAGCAGTTTAGAGGTTGGCGGGCGGAGCAATCAGCCCCAGCATTTT
TRBJ2-1,15,-,TRBV7-7,-,CASSLGQGMVDEQFF,TGTGCTAGCAGCTTAGGGCAGGGAATGGTGGATGAGCAGTTCTTC
TRBJ1-5,14,-,TRBV27,once,CASSDYRVGQPQHF,TGTGCCAGCAGCGACTACAGGGTGGGCCAGCCCCAGCATTTT
TRBJ2-3,16,TRBD1,TRBV14,-,CASSRDRGRDTDTQYF,TGTGCCAGCAGCCGAGACAGGGGGCGCGACACAGATACGCAGTATTTT
TRBJ1-2,15,-,TRBV19,once,CASSITNRENYGYTF,TGTGCCAGTAGTATAACGAATCGGGAGAACTATGGCTACACCTTC
TRBJ2-4,14,-,TRBV4-3,few,CASSQDGQIGIQYF,TGCGCCAGCAGCCAAGATGGGCAGATAGGCATTCAGTACTTC
TRBJ2-7,14,-,TRBV19,-,CASTSMETPSEQYF,TGTGCCAGTACCTCAATGGAGACTCCCTCCGAGCAGTACTTC
TRBJ2-1,15,-,TRBV4-2,few,CASSQEARVNNEQFF,TGTGCCAGCAGCCAAGAGGCCAGGGTGAACAATGAGCAGTTCTTC
TRBJ2-3,14,-,TRBV5-6,-,CASSLVQRPDTQYF,TGTGCCAGCAGCTTGGTTCAGCGGCCAGATACGCAGTATTTT
TRBJ2-1,16,TRBD2,TRBV5-4,-,CASSLGGLTSVREQFF,TGTGCCAGCAGCTTGGGGGGCTTGACTAGCGTACGCGAGCAGTTCTTC
TRBJ2-5,15,-,TRBV7-6,-,CASSFQQGARETQYF,TGTGCCAGCAGCTTCCAACAGGGAGCGAGGGAGACCCAGTACTTC
TRBJ1-5,15,-,TRBV28,-,CASSFSGGNNQPQHF,TGTGCCAGCAGTTTCTCCGGAGGTAACAATCAGCCCCAGCATTTT
TRBJ2-2,15,TRBD1,TRBV10-3,-,CATTPGQGNTGELFF,TGTGCCACGACCCCCGGACAGGGGAACACCGGGGAGCTGTTTTTT
TRBJ1-5,15,TRBD1,TRBV19,-,CASKRDRGGNQPQHF,TGTGCCAGTAAGCGCGACAGGGGAGGGAATCAGCCCCAGCATTTT
TRBJ1-1,13,TRBD1,TRBV6-5,-,CASSSQRQGSPEF,TGTGCCAGCAGTTCCCAAAGACAGGGAAGCCCCGAATTT
TRBJ2-1,13,-,TRBV2,-,CASKLEVGNEQFF,TGTGCCAGCAAACTAGAGGTAGGCAATGAGCAGTTCTTC
TRBJ2-5,17,TRBD2,TRBV11-2,-,CASSSLLAGTYQETQYF,TGTGCCAGCAGCTCCCTGCTAGCGGGGACGTACCAAGAGACCCAGTACTTC
TRBJ2-6,15,-,TRBV27,-,CASSPWEAGANVLTF,TGTGCCAGCAGCCCCTGGGAGGCTGGGGCCAACGTCCTGACTTTC
TRBJ2-7,15,-,TRBV5-4,few,CASSGWTVGPYEQYF,TGTGCCAGCAGCGGGTGGACAGTAGGTCCCTACGAGCAGTACTTC
TRBJ1-1,15,-,TRBV2,-,CASSEGSGLWTEAFF,TGTGCCAGCAGTGAGGGCTCGGGGTTGTGGACTGAAGCTTTCTTT
TRBJ1-6,19,-,TRBV28,few,CASSLSLPHSSSYNSPLHF,TGTGCCAGCAGTTTATCCCTGCCCCACAGTTCGTCCTATAATTCACCCCTCCACTTT
TRBJ1-1,15,TRBD1,TRBV9,-,CASSVEGRGSTEAFF,TGTGCCAGCAGCGTAGAGGGCAGGGGGAGCACTGAAGCTTTCTTT
TRBJ2-7,14,TRBD1,TRBV10-3,-,CAISEPTGGGEQYF,TGTGCCATCAGTGAGCCGACAGGGGGCGGCGAGCAGTACTTC
TRBJ1-5,17,-,TRBV15,-,CATSREDQGNLNQPQHF,TGTGCCACCAGCAGAGAAGATCAGGGGAATTTGAATCAGCCCCAGCATTTT
TRBJ2-3,14,-,TRBV2,-,CASSEQGSTDTQYF,TGTGCCAGCAGTGAACAGGGCAGCACAGATACGCAGTATTTT
TRBJ2-2,14,TRBD1,TRBV19,-,CASSSRGRTGELFF,TGTGCCAGTAGTAGCAGGGGGCGGACCGGGGAGCTGTTTTTT
TRBJ1-5,20,TRBD1,TRBV27,-,CASSLRPRVPGTGVYQPQHF,TGTGCCAGCAGTTTAAGGCCTAGGGTTCCGGGGACAGGGGTCTACCAGCCCCAGCATTTT
TRBJ2-1,15,TRBD2,TRBV9,-,CASAEGLEKANEQFF,TGTGCCAGCGCGGAAGGACTAGAAAAGGCCAATGAGCAGTTCTTC
TRBJ2-2,16,TRBD2,TRBV15,-,CATSIIAGGRTGELFF,TGTGCCACCAGCATTATAGCGGGAGGACGGACCGGGGAGCTGTTTTTT
TRBJ2-7,15,TRBD1,TRBV18,once,CASSPLTGQFYEQYF,TGTGCCAGCTCACCACTGACAGGGCAATTCTACGAGCAGTACTTC
TRBJ1-2,13,TRBD1,TRBV28,-,CASSLGPGGGYTF,TGTGCCAGCAGTTTGGGGCCAGGGGGCGGCTACACCTTC
TRBJ1-2,14,-,TRBV19,-,CASTSSPGNYGYTF,TGTGCCAGTACCTCCTCCCCCGGTAACTATGGCTACACCTTC
TRBJ2-1,14,-,TRBV3-1/TRBV3-2,-,CASSQGGASNEQFF,TGTGCCAGCAGCCAGGGGGGGGCGTCCAATGAGCAGTTCTTC
TRBJ2-2,14,-,TRBV9,-,CASSVEGVGGELFF,TGTGCCAGCAGCGTTGAGGGGGTTGGCGGGGAGCTGTTTTTT